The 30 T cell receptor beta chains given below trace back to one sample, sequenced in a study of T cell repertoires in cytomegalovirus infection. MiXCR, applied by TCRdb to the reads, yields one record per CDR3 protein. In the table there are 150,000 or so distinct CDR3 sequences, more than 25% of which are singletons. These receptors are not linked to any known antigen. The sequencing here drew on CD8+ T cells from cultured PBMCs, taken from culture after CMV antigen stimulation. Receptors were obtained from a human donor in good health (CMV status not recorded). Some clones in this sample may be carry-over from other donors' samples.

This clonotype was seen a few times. CDR3 residues: CASVGDWTDTQYF. CDR3 coding DNA: TGTGCTAGTGTTGGGGACTGGACAGATACGCAGTATTTT. V gene TRBV12-5 combines with J gene TRBJ2-3, with a possible D match to TRBD2 (6 bases). The CDR3 runs to 13 residues. Trimming took 7 bases from V and 3 from J, leaving 11 bases between them. Germline CDR1 is LGHNT and CDR2 is FRNRAP.

DNA of the CDR3: TGTGCCAGCCGCCAGGCCCTGCAGAACACTGAAGCTTTCTTT. As protein: CASRQALQNTEAFF. V and J are TRBV12-3 or TRBV12-4 and TRBJ1-1, with D unresolved. The CDR3 spans 14 residues. V was cut by 8 bases and J by 1 base, with 14 bases left in between.

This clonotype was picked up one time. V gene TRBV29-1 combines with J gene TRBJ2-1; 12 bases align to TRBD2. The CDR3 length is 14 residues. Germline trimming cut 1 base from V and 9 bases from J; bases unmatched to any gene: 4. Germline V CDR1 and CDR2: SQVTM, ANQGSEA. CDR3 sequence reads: CSVEGLAGDGEQFF. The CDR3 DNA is TGCAGCGTTGAAGGACTAGCGGGGGACGGTGAGCAGTTCTTC.

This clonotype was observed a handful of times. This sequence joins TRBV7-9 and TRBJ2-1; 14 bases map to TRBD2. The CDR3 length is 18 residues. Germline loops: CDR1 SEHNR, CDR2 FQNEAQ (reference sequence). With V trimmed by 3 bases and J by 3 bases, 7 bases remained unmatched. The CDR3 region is CASSFRGLAGDRYNEQFF. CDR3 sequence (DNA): TGTGCCAGCAGCTTTCGGGGACTAGCGGGGGACCGCTACAATGAGCAGTTCTTC.

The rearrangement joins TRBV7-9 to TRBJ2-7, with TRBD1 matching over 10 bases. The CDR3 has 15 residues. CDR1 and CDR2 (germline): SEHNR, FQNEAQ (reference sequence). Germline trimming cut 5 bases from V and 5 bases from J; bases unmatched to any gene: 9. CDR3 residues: CASSPPGTGVHEQYF. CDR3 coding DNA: TGTGCCAGCAGCCCCCCCGGGACAGGGGTCCACGAGCAGTACTTC.

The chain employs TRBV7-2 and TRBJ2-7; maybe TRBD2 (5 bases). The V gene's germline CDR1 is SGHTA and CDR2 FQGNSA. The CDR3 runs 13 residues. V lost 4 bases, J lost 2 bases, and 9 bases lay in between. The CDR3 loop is CASSWTEAYEQYF. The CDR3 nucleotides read TGTGCCAGCAGCTGGACTGAAGCCTACGAGCAGTACTTC.

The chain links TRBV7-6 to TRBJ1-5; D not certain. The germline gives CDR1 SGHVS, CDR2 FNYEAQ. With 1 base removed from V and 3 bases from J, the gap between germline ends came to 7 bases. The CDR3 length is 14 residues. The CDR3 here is CASSLGQLNQPQHF. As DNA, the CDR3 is TGTGCCAGCAGCTTAGGGCAGCTCAATCAGCCCCAGCATTTT.

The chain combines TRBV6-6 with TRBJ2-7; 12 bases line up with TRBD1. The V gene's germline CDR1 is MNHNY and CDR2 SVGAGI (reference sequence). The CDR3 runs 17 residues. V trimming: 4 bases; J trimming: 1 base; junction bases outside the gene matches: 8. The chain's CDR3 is CASSSGTGGFSSYEQYF. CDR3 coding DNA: TGTGCCAGCAGTTCCGGGACAGGGGGCTTTTCGTCCTACGAGCAGTACTTC.

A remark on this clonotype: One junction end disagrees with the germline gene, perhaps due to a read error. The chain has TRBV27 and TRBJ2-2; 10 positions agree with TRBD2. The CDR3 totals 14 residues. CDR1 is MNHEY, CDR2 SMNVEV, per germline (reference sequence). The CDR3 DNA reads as TGTGCCAGCACTTTAGCGGGGGGCACCGGGGAGCTGTTTTTT. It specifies CASTLAGGTGELFF.

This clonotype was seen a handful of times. Written as DNA, the CDR3 is TGTGCCAGCAGTTCGGACTTGTCTGGGAGCACAGATACGCAGTATTTT. Translated: CASSSDLSGSTDTQYF. J is TRBJ2-3 and V is TRBV2; perhaps TRBD2 as D (5 bases). The CDR3 covers 16 residues. Germline V gene data show CDR1 as SNHLY and CDR2 as FYNNEI. Trimming took 5 bases from V and 0 from J, leaving 15 bases between them.

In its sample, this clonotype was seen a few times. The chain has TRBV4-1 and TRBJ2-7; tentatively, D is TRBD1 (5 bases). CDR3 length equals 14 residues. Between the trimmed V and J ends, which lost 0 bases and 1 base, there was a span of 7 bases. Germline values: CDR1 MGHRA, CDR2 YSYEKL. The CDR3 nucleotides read TGCGCCAGCAGCCAAGATCCAGGGTCCTACGAGCAGTACTTC. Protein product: CASSQDPGSYEQYF.

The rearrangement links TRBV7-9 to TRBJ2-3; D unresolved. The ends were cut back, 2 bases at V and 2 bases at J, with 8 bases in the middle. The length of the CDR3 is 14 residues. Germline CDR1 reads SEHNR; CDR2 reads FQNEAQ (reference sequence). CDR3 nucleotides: TGTGCCAGCAGCTTATTTTATAACACAGATACGCAGTATTTT. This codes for CASSLFYNTDTQYF.

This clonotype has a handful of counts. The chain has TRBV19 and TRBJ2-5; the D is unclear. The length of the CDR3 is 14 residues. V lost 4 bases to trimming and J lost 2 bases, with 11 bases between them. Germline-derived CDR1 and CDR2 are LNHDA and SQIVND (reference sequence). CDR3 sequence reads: CASSTRYEQETQYF. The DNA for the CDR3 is TGTGCCAGTAGTACCCGATATGAACAAGAGACCCAGTACTTC. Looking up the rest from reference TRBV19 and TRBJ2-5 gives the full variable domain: DGGITQSPKYLFRKEGQNVTLSCEQNLNHDAMYWYRQDPGQGLRLIYYSQIVNDFQKGDIAEGYSVSREKKESFPLTVTSAQKNPTAFYLCASSTRYEQETQYFGPGTRLLVL.

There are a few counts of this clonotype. The CDR3 protein is CASSYGGLQETQYF. The CDR3 DNA follows: TGTGCCAGCAGTTACGGAGGGCTACAAGAGACCCAGTACTTC. J is TRBJ2-5 and V is TRBV6-8; weak D call: TRBD2 (6 bases). This CDR3 has 14 residues. V lost 2 bases to trimming and J lost 2 bases, with 9 bases between them. Germline V gene lookup returns CDR1 MNHGY and CDR2 SAAAGT.

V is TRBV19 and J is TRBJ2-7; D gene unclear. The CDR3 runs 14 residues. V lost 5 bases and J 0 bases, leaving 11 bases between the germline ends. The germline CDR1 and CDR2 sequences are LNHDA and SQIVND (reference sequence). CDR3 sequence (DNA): TGTGCCAGTAGTCCATTTTCACCCTCCTACGAGCAGTACTTC. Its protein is CASSPFSPSYEQYF.

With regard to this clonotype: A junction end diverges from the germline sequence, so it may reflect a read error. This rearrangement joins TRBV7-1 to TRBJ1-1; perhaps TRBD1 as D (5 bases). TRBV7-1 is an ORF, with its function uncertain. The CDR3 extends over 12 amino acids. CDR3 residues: CASTRGDAEDFF. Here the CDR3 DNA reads TGTGCCAGCACAAGGGGAGATGCTGAGGATTTCTTC.

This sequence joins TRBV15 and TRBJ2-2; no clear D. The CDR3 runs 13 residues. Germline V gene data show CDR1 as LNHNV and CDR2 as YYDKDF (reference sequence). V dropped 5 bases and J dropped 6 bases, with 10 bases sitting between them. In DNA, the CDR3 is TGTGCCACCAGCGAGAGATGGTCCGGGGAGCTGTTTTTT. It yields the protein CATSERWSGELFF.

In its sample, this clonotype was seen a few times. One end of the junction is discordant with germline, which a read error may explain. CDR3: CASSAGTGVQTQHF. In DNA, the CDR3 is TGCGCCAGCAGCGCCGGGACAGGGGTTCAGACCCAGCATTTT. The gene calls are TRBV4-1 and TRBJ1-5, with 10 bases aligning to TRBD1. The germline gives CDR1 MGHRA, CDR2 YSYEKL. The CDR3 contains 14 residues.

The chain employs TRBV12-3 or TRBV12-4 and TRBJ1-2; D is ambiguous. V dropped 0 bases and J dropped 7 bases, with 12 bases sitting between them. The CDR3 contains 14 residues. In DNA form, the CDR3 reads TGTGCCAGCAGTTTAGCGTTGAAAGCAGGTGGCTACACCTTC. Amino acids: CASSLALKAGGYTF.

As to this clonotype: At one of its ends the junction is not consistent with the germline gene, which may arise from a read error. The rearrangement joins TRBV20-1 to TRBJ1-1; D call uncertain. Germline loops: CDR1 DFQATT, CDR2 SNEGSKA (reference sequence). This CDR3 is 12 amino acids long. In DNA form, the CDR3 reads TGCAGTGTTCCTGAGGGCGTCACTAAAGCTTTCTTT. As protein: CSVPEGVTKAFF.

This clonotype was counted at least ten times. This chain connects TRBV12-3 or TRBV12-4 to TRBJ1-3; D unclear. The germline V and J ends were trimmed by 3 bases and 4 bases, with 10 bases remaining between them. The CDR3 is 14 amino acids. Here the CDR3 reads CASSFGSTGNTIYF. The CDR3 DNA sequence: TGTGCCAGCAGTTTCGGCAGTACCGGAAACACCATATATTTT.

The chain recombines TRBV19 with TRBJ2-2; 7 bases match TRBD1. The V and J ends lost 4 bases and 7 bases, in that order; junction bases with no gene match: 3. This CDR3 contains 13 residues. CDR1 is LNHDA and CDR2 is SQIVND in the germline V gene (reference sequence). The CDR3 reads CASSTRTGGELFF. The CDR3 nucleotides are TGTGCCAGTAGTACCCGGACAGGCGGGGAGCTGTTTTTT.

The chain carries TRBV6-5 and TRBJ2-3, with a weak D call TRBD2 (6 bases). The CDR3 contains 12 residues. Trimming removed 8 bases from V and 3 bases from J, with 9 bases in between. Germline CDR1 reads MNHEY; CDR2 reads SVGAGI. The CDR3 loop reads CASAGPTDTQYF. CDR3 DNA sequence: TGTGCCAGCGCGGGGCCTACAGATACGCAGTATTTT.

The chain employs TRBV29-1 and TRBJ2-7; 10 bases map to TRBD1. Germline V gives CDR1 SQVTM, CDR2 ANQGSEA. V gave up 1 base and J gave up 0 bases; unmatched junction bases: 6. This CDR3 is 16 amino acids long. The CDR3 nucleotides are TGCAGCGTTGAAGTATCGGGACAGGGGTTCTCCTACGAGCAGTACTTC. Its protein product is CSVEVSGQGFSYEQYF.

The CDR3: CASSPSLAGIYNEQFF. The DNA for the CDR3 is TGTGCCAGCAGTCCGTCACTAGCGGGGATATACAATGAGCAGTTCTTC. V and J are TRBV28 and TRBJ2-1; 10 bases fit TRBD2. The CDR3 contains 16 residues. Germline trimming cut 5 bases from V and 4 bases from J; bases unmatched to any gene: 8. CDR1 is MDHEN, CDR2 SYDVKM, per germline. The full variable domain, with the rest looked up from reference TRBV28 and TRBJ2-1, is DVKVTQSSRYLVKRTGEKVFLECVQDMDHENMFWYRQDPGLGLRLIYFSYDVKMKEKGDIPEGYSVSREKKERFSLILESASTNQTSMYLCASSPSLAGIYNEQFFGPGTRLTVL.

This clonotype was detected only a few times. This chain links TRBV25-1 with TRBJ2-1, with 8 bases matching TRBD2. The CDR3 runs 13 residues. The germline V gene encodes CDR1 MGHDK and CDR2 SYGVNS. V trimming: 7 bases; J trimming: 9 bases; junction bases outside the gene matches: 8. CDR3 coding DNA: TGTGCCAGCACCTCCGGGGGGGGCGGTGAGCAGTTCTTC. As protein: CASTSGGGGEQFF.

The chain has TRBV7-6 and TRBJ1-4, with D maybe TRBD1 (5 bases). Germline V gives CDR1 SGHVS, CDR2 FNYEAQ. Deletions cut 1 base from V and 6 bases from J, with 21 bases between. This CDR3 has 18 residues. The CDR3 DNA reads TGTGCCAGCAGCTTAGTTCCCCCCACAGTCCTCAGGGATGAAAAACTGTTTTTT. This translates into CASSLVPPTVLRDEKLFF.

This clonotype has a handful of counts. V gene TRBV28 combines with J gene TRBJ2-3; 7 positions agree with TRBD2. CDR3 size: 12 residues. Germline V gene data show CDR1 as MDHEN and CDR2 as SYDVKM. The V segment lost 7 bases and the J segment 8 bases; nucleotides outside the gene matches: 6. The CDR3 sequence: CASTLSGGTQYF. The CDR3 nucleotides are TGTGCCAGCACCCTATCGGGGGGTACGCAGTATTTT. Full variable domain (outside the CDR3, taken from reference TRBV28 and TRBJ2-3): DVKVTQSSRYLVKRTGEKVFLECVQDMDHENMFWYRQDPGLGLRLIYFSYDVKMKEKGDIPEGYSVSREKKERFSLILESASTNQTSMYLCASTLSGGTQYFGPGTRLTVL.

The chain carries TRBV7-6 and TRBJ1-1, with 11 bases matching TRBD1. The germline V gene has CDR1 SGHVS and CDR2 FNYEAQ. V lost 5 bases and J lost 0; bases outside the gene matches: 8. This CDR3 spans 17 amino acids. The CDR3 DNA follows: TGTGCCAGCAGCCAGTCGGACAGGGGGCTTATGAACACTGAAGCTTTCTTT. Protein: CASSQSDRGLMNTEAFF.

Here the CDR3 reads CASSYAPLGGTYEQYF. CDR3 nucleotide sequence: TGTGCCAGCAGTTACGCCCCCCTGGGGGGGACCTACGAGCAGTACTTC. The chain joins TRBV6-5 to TRBJ2-7; TRBD2 matches at 7 bases. V shed 2 bases and J 2 bases; nucleotides not matched to a gene: 9. This CDR3 region has 16 residues. Germline values: CDR1 MNHEY, CDR2 SVGAGI.